This T cell receptor (beta chain) was obtained from a study of blood T cell repertoires in COVID-19. On the study more broadly: Collection of acute and convalescent COVID-19 samples took place in the United States, Italy and Spain. From T cells, B-cell-depleted T cells, or PBMCs came the material, which was cDNA or gDNA.

Trimming took 6 bases from V and 8 from J; bases not matched to a gene: 13. CDR3 length equals 16 residues. CDR1 is MNHEY, CDR2 SMNVEV, per germline (reference sequence). Libraries were prepared by immunoSEQ multiplex PCR; TCRdb keeps only in-frame clonotypes and omits some of them. The table includes 40,000 or so clones, approximately 81% detected once. Sequencing used peripheral blood. This rearrangement joins TRBV27 to TRBJ2-1, with TRBD2 matching 10 bases. This TCR came from a man between 60 and 75 years old with COVID-19, enrolled during active disease. In DNA form, the CDR3 reads TGTGCCAGCAGATCCCGATCAAGCGGGAGGGCCTATGAGCAGTTCTTC. It yields the protein CASRSRSSGRAYEQFF.